A selection of T cell receptor beta chains follows, all from one sample in a study of T cell responses to AZD1222 COVID-19 vaccine. Clones were read by immunoSEQ multiplex PCR, and TCRdb kept only the in-frame ones, dropping some. Of over 200,000 clones in the sample, approximately 94% were seen once. The source material was peripheral blood, sampled 28 days after the second dose of the MenACWY control vaccine. These receptors originate from an adult who received the MenACWY meningococcal vaccine as a control. Both conserved end residues are part of each CDR3. D genes are given only for firm matches. Size values are once, few and many counts, or a class for expanded clones, and some rows have none.

d_call	v_call	clone_size	j_call	cdr3_aa	cdr3_nt
NA	TRBV28	NA	TRBJ1-3	CASSLRFGRWGNTIYF	TGTGCCAGCAGTTTACGGTTCGGGCGCTGGGGAAACACCATATATTTT
NA	TRBV30	once	TRBJ2-1	CAWTMSLSYNEQFF	TGTGCCTGGACTATGTCCCTTTCCTACAATGAGCAGTTCTTC
NA	TRBV12-3/TRBV12-4	once	TRBJ1-5	CASRPTGNQPQHF	TGTGCCAGCAGGCCGACAGGAAATCAGCCCCAGCATTTT
NA	TRBV28	NA	TRBJ2-7	CASSLGQATYEQYF	TGTGCCAGCAGCTTGGGGCAGGCCACCTACGAGCAGTACTTC
NA	TRBV30	NA	TRBJ1-5	CAWSGGFNQPQHF	TGTGCCTGGAGTGGGGGGTTCAATCAGCCCCAGCATTTT
NA	TRBV5-1	NA	TRBJ2-1	CASSSRTDNEQFF	TGCGCCAGCAGCTCTAGGACAGACAATGAGCAGTTCTTC
NA	TRBV28	NA	TRBJ2-4	CASTLIRSGLAKNIQYF	TGTGCCAGCACCCTCATACGAAGCGGTTTAGCCAAAAACATTCAGTACTTC
NA	TRBV30	NA	TRBJ2-6	CAHHTGYGANVLTF	TGTGCCCATCACACAGGGTACGGGGCCAACGTCCTGACTTTC
TRBD2	TRBV5-4	NA	TRBJ2-7	CASSASGRVYEQYF	TGTGCCAGCAGTGCTAGCGGGAGGGTCTACGAGCAGTACTTC
NA	TRBV4-1	NA	TRBJ2-3	CASSQVGPDTQYF	TGCGCCAGCAGCCAAGTAGGGCCAGATACGCAGTATTTT
TRBD1	TRBV19	NA	TRBJ1-2	CASSIVGQGTYGYTF	TGTGCCAGTAGTATAGTGGGACAGGGGACGTATGGCTACACCTTC
NA	TRBV27	NA	TRBJ2-1	CASSWEGEGEQFF	TGTGCCAGCAGTTGGGAGGGGGAGGGTGAGCAGTTCTTC
NA	TRBV7-9	NA	TRBJ2-7	CASSLRSYEQYF	TGTGCCAGCAGCTTACGCAGCTACGAGCAGTACTTC
TRBD2	TRBV28	once	TRBJ2-2	CASTTLSGRYTGELFF	TGTGCCAGCACCACCCTCTCCGGGAGGTATACCGGGGAGCTGTTTTTT
NA	TRBV11-1	NA	TRBJ2-4	CASSLGRTDKNIQYF	TGTGCCAGCAGCTTAGGTCGGACAGACAAAAACATTCAGTACTTC
TRBD1	TRBV6-5	NA	TRBJ1-3	CASSSGTASGNTIYF	TGTGCCAGCAGTTCCGGGACAGCCTCTGGAAACACCATATATTTT
TRBD2	TRBV5-1	NA	TRBJ2-3	CASRWTSGGPTDTQYF	TGCGCCAGCCGATGGACTAGCGGGGGGCCCACAGATACGCAGTATTTT
TRBD1	TRBV6-5	NA	TRBJ1-3	CASKPTGVGNTIYF	TGTGCCAGCAAACCAACAGGGGTCGGAAACACCATATATTTT
NA	TRBV6-5	few	TRBJ2-7	CASSYLYEQYF	TGTGCCAGCAGTTACCTCTACGAGCAGTACTTC
NA	TRBV11-3	NA	TRBJ2-7	CASQQGPSSYEQYF	TGTGCCAGCCAACAGGGACCAAGTTCCTACGAGCAGTACTTC
NA	TRBV7-8	NA	TRBJ1-1	CASSLGGEGTEAFF	TGTGCCAGCAGCTTAGGGGGGGAGGGAACTGAAGCTTTCTTT
TRBD2	TRBV6-5	NA	TRBJ2-2	CASSRGRPGELFF	TGTGCCAGCAGCCGCGGGAGACCCGGGGAGCTGTTTTTT
NA	TRBV15	many	TRBJ1-5	CATSRGDRFYSQPQHF	TGTGCCACCAGCAGAGGCGACAGGTTTTATAGTCAGCCCCAGCATTTT
NA	TRBV10-2	NA	TRBJ2-5	CASSERRGSQETQYF	TGCGCCAGCAGTGAGAGAAGGGGCAGCCAAGAGACCCAGTACTTC
NA	TRBV2	NA	TRBJ2-3	CASSAPRGGTDTQYF	TGTGCCAGCAGTGCCCCTAGAGGGGGGACAGATACGCAGTATTTT
TRBD1	TRBV7-6	NA	TRBJ2-3	CASSFRDRGTLDTQYF	TGTGCCAGCAGCTTCCGGGACAGAGGTACCCTAGATACGCAGTATTTT
NA	TRBV28	NA	TRBJ2-1	CASSLVVRRGDNEQFF	TGTGCCAGCAGCCTAGTAGTCAGGAGAGGAGACAATGAGCAGTTCTTC
TRBD2	TRBV11-3	NA	TRBJ2-1	CASSLSGEGYNEQFF	TGTGCCAGCAGCCTTAGCGGGGAGGGATACAATGAGCAGTTCTTC
NA	TRBV18	NA	TRBJ1-4	CASSPGENEKLFF	TGTGCCAGCTCACCGGGGGAAAATGAAAAACTGTTTTTT
TRBD1	TRBV5-8	NA	TRBJ1-6	CASSLARQGNYNSPLHF	TGTGCCAGCAGCTTGGCCAGACAGGGGAACTATAATTCACCCCTCCACTTT
NA	TRBV28	NA	TRBJ2-3	CASSLGTRVRDTQYF	TGTGCCAGCAGTTTGGGGACCCGGGTTAGAGATACGCAGTATTTT
NA	TRBV3-1/TRBV3-2	NA	TRBJ1-2	CASSQDLGGVGYGYTF	TGTGCCAGCAGCCAAGATCTAGGAGGGGTAGGGTATGGCTACACCTTC
TRBD1	TRBV7-9	NA	TRBJ1-4	CASSLGTGGSTNEKLFF	TGTGCCAGCAGCCTAGGGACAGGGGGCTCAACTAATGAAAAACTGTTTTTT
TRBD1	TRBV5-1	once	TRBJ1-5	CASRTTGNSNQPQHF	TGCGCCAGCAGAACGACAGGGAATAGCAATCAGCCCCAGCATTTT
NA	TRBV30	NA	TRBJ1-3	CAWSVTGWGNTIYF	TGTGCCTGGAGTGTAACTGGTTGGGGAAACACCATATATTTT
NA	TRBV5-1	once	TRBJ2-7	CASSLSRGEQYF	TGCGCCAGCAGCTTGAGCCGGGGCGAGCAGTACTTC
NA	TRBV27	NA	TRBJ2-5	CASSPYPRVSQYF	TGTGCCAGCAGTCCATACCCGCGGGTTTCCCAGTACTTC
TRBD1	TRBV5-4	NA	TRBJ2-7	CASSLGDREFQEQYF	TGTGCCAGCAGTCTCGGGGACAGAGAATTTCAGGAGCAGTACTTC
TRBD2	TRBV9	NA	TRBJ2-1	CASSVGTTTYNEQFF	TGTGCCAGCAGCGTGGGGACTACCACCTACAATGAGCAGTTCTTC
TRBD1	TRBV6-6	NA	TRBJ2-1	CASRPTGQGNEQFF	TGTGCCAGCAGACCGACAGGGCAGGGCAATGAGCAGTTCTTC
NA	TRBV4-3	NA	TRBJ2-3	CASSQEVALLDTQYF	TGCGCCAGCAGCCAGGAAGTGGCGCTTTTAGATACGCAGTATTTT
TRBD1	TRBV6-5	NA	TRBJ2-3	CASTNSGGTQYF	TGTGCCAGCACTAACTCAGGGGGTACGCAGTATTTT
NA	TRBV28	NA	TRBJ1-2	CASSYEQVTRGYTF	TGTGCCAGCAGCTACGAACAGGTTACAAGGGGCTACACCTTC
NA	TRBV28	NA	TRBJ2-2	CASSSPTEAGELFF	TGTGCCAGCAGTTCCCCGACAGAGGCAGGGGAGCTGTTTTTT
NA	TRBV18	NA	TRBJ1-4	CASSPRGAQGEKLFF	TGTGCCAGCTCACCACGGGGGGCGCAGGGTGAAAAACTGTTTTTT
NA	TRBV6-5	NA	TRBJ2-1	CASSYRTVGGSNEQFF	TGTGCCAGCAGTTACCGGACCGTTGGGGGTAGCAATGAGCAGTTCTTC
NA	TRBV29-1	NA	TRBJ1-1	CSAEGGALNTEAFF	TGCAGCGCCGAGGGGGGGGCCCTGAACACTGAAGCTTTCTTT
NA	TRBV5-1	NA	TRBJ2-4	CASSLDGQGSRSF	TGCGCCAGCAGCTTGGATGGACAAGGATCCCGTTCCTTC
NA	TRBV12-3/TRBV12-4	NA	TRBJ1-2	CASSLGARGYTF	TGTGCCAGCAGTTTGGGGGCGCGCGGCTACACCTTC
NA	TRBV18	NA	TRBJ2-7	CASSQGQLYEQYF	TGTGCCAGCTCCCAAGGACAACTCTACGAGCAGTACTTC
NA	TRBV19	NA	TRBJ1-1	CASGWALGTEAFF	TGTGCCAGTGGGTGGGCCCTGGGAACTGAAGCTTTCTTT